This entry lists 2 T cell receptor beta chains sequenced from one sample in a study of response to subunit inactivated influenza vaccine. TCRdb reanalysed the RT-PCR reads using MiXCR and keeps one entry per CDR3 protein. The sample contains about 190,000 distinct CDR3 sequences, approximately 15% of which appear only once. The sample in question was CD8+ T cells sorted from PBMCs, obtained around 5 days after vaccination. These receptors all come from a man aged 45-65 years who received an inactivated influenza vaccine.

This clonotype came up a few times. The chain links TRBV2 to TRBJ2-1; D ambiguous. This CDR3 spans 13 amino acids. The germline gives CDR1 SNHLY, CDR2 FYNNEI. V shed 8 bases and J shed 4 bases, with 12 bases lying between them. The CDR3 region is CASGFVGYNEQFF. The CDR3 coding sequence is TGTGCCAGCGGTTTCGTGGGTTACAATGAGCAGTTCTTC.

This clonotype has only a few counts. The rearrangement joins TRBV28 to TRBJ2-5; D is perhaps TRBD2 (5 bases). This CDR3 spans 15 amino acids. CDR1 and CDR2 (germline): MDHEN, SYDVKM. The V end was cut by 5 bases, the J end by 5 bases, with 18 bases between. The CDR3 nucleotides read TGTGCCAGCAGTCTCCTCCTACTCGGCGGGGAGACCCAGTACTTC. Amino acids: CASSLLLLGGETQYF.